This T cell receptor beta chain was identified in a study of T cells in Graves' hyperthyroidism and ophthalmopathy. Study results and caveats: Model-based prediction identified ophthalmopathy a median around 6.5 months prior to its onset. Most thyroid-expanded clonotypes above 0.001 were also found in blood.

It was RNA transcripts that yielded the amplified TCR beta CDR3 regions. RT-PCR in the first round (using the HTBI primer set) targeted the TCR CDR3. TCRdb reanalysed the multiplex PCR reads using MiXCR and keeps one entry per CDR3 protein. The sample carries 660,000 or so distinct CDR3 sequences, approximately 42% recorded once. The CDR3 has 14 residues. The germline V gene has CDR1 MGHDK and CDR2 SYGVNS. In regard to this clonotype: Its cognate antigen is unknown. Just one base apart from a much larger clone, this may be a read error.

Clinicians diagnosed patients from clinical symptoms, serum thyroxine and TRAb, thyroid ultrasound and orbital computed tomography. The specimen was peripheral blood or thyroid tissue (not recorded which). The receptor was derived from an adult man with Graves' disease, either hyperthyroidism or ophthalmopathy (not recorded which). The chain joins TRBV25-1 to TRBJ1-1; D is possibly TRBD1 (6 bases). CDR3 in amino acids: CASSGTTGSTEAFF. The CDR3, as DNA: TGCGCCAGCAGCGGTACGACAGGAAGCACTGAAGCTTTCTTT.